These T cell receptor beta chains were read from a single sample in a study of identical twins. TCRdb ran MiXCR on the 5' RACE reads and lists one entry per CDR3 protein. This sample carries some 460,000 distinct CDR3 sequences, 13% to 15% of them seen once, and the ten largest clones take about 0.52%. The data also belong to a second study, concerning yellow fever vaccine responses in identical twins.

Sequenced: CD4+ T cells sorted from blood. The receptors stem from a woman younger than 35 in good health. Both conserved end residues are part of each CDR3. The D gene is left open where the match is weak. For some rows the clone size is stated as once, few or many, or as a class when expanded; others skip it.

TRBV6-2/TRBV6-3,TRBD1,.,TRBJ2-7,CASSPLGTGMSEQYF,TGTGCCAGCAGCCCGCTCGGGACAGGGATGAGCGAGCAGTACTTC
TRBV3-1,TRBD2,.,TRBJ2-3,CASSRTTSGSLMTDTQYF,TGTGCCAGCAGCCGAACGACTAGCGGGAGCTTAATGACAGATACGCAGTATTTT
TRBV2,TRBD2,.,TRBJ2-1,CASRPGLADGNEQFF,TGTGCCAGCAGACCGGGACTAGCCGACGGCAATGAGCAGTTCTTC
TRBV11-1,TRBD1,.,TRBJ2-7,CASSDRDSYYEQYF,TGTGCCAGCAGTGACCGGGACAGTTACTACGAGCAGTACTTC
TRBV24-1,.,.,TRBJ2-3,CATSDLQGGGTDTQYF,TGTGCCACCAGTGATTTGCAGGGAGGAGGCACAGATACGCAGTATTTT
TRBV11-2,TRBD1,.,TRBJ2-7,CASSLTWTGGAKTYEQYF,TGTGCCAGCAGCTTGACCTGGACAGGGGGCGCGAAAACCTACGAGCAGTACTTC
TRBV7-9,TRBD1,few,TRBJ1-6,CASSLLRGNSPLHF,TGTGCCAGCAGCTTACTCAGGGGGAATTCACCCCTCCACTTT
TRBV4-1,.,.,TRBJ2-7,CASMSSTYEQYF,TGCGCCAGCATGTCCTCGACGTACGAGCAGTACTTC
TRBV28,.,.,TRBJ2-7,CASSLQGLGEQYF,TGTGCCAGCAGTTTACAAGGGCTTGGGGAGCAGTACTTC
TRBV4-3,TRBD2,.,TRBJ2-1,CASSQEGLADNNEQFF,TGCGCCAGCAGCCAAGAGGGACTAGCGGATAACAATGAGCAGTTCTTC
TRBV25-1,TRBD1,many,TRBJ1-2,CASSPGQAYGYTF,TGTGCCAGCAGTCCGGGACAGGCCTATGGCTACACCTTC
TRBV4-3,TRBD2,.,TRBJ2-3,CASSQEGLVTDTQYF,TGCGCCAGCAGCCAAGAGGGACTAGTGACAGATACGCAGTATTTT
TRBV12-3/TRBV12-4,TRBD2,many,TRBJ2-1,CASSLATGGPNEQFF,TGTGCCAGCAGTTTAGCTACGGGGGGGCCCAATGAGCAGTTCTTC
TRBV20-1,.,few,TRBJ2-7,CSASGRYGNEQYF,TGCAGTGCTAGTGGCAGGTATGGGAACGAGCAGTACTTC
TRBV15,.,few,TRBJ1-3,CATSRDGDSGNTIYF,TGTGCCACCAGCAGAGATGGGGATTCTGGAAACACCATATATTTT
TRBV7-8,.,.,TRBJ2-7,CASSLASGRIYEQYF,TGTGCCAGCAGCTTAGCGAGCGGACGGATCTACGAGCAGTACTTC
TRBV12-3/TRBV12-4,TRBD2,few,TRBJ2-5,CASSRGLAGPSQETQYF,TGTGCCAGCAGTAGAGGACTAGCGGGGCCCAGCCAAGAGACCCAGTACTTC
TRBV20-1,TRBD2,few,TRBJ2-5,CSASQYKRFSGGDQETQYF,TGCAGTGCTTCCCAATACAAACGCTTTAGCGGGGGGGACCAAGAGACCCAGTACTTC
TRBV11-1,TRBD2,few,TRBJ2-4,CASSLRLAGDGAKNIQYF,TGTGCCAGCAGCCTACGACTAGCGGGAGATGGGGCCAAAAACATTCAGTACTTC
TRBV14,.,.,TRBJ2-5,CASRSSGTVETQYF,TGTGCCAGCAGATCGTCCGGGACTGTGGAGACCCAGTACTTC
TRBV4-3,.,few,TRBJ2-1,CASSQEMNEQFF,TGCGCCAGCAGCCAGGAAATGAATGAGCAGTTCTTC
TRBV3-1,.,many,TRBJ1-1,CASSQGSGEAFF,TGTGCCAGCAGCCAAGGATCCGGAGAAGCTTTCTTT
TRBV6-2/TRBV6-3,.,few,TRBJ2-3,CASSYSLTTRMDTQYF,TGTGCCAGCAGTTACTCGTTAACCACTAGGATGGATACGCAGTATTTT
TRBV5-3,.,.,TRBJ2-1,CARSGEGDEQFF,TGTGCCAGAAGCGGCGAGGGGGATGAGCAGTTCTTC
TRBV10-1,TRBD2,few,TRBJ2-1,CASSQGGGYNEQFF,TGCGCCAGCAGCCAGGGCGGGGGGTACAATGAGCAGTTCTTC
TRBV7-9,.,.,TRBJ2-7,CASSPGGGSRSEQYF,TGTGCCAGCAGCCCTGGGGGCGGGAGCCGGTCCGAGCAGTACTTC
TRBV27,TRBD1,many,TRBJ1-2,CASSLRDRDYGYTF,TGTGCCAGCAGTTTACGGGACAGGGACTATGGCTACACCTTC
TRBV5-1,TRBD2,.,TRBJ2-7,CASSLGRASGSYEQYF,TGCGCCAGCAGCTTGGGTCGGGCTAGCGGGAGCTACGAGCAGTACTTC
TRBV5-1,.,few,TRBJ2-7,CASSLVPVPPYEQYF,TGCGCCAGCAGCTTGGTGCCAGTCCCCCCCTACGAGCAGTACTTC
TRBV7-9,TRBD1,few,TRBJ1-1,CASSLVGGQAGTEAFF,TGTGCCAGCAGCTTAGTAGGGGGACAGGCGGGCACTGAAGCTTTCTTT
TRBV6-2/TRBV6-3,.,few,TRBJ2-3,CASRHRFPGDTQYF,TGTGCCAGCAGACACCGATTTCCGGGGGATACGCAGTATTTT
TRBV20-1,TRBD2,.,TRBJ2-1,CSAPPGLAYNEQFF,TGCAGTGCCCCCCCGGGACTAGCGTACAATGAGCAGTTCTTC
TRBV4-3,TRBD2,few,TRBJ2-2,CASSLGLVAGELFF,TGCGCCAGCAGCCTGGGACTAGTGGCCGGGGAGCTGTTTTTT
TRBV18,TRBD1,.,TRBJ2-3,CASSPGQGTNTQYF,TGTGCCAGCTCGCCTGGACAGGGGACAAATACGCAGTATTTT
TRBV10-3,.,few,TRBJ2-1,CAISESSREPLYNEQFF,TGTGCCATCAGTGAGTCTAGTCGGGAACCGTTATACAATGAGCAGTTCTTC
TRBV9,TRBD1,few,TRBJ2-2,CASSGQGPTGELFF,TGTGCCAGCAGCGGACAGGGTCCCACCGGGGAGCTGTTTTTT
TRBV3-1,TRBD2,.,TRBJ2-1,CASSQTSGSAGEQFF,TGTGCCAGCAGCCAGACTAGCGGGAGTGCCGGTGAGCAGTTCTTC
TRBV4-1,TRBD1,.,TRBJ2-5,CASSHLTGVSAQETQYF,TGCGCCAGCAGCCACTTGACAGGGGTCAGTGCCCAAGAGACCCAGTACTTC
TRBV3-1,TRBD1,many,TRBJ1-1,CASSSGQGGTEAFF,TGTGCCAGCAGCTCCGGACAGGGGGGCACTGAAGCTTTCTTT
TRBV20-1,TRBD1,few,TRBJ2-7,CSPLGTVAYEQYF,TGCAGCCCTCTCGGGACAGTTGCCTACGAGCAGTACTTC
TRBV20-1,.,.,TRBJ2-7,CSARDFSYEQYF,TGCAGTGCTAGGGACTTCTCCTACGAGCAGTACTTC